This passage covers 17 T cell receptor beta chains from one sample sequenced in a study of identical twins. From the 5' RACE reads, TCRdb called clonotypes with MiXCR, one entry per CDR3 protein. The sample contains about 220,000 distinct CDR3 sequences, 6% to 8.5% of which appear only once. These records were also assigned to another study, of yellow fever vaccine responses in identical twins.

The sequenced sample was CD8+ T cells sorted from blood. These receptors all come from a woman between 18 and 29 years old in good health.

This clonotype was observed a handful of times. The chain combines TRBV12-3 or TRBV12-4 with TRBJ1-4, with D perhaps TRBD1 (5 bases). The CDR3 is 15 amino acids. Trimming removed 3 bases at V and 8 bases at J, with 16 bases between. DNA for the CDR3: TGTGCCAGCAGTTTTGCGGGAACACGGGGGGAAAAACTGTTTTTT. This sequence encodes CASSFAGTRGEKLFF.

This sequence joins TRBV24-1 and TRBJ2-3; D gene unclear. The length of the CDR3 is 15 residues. Germline V gene sequence: CDR1 KGHDR, CDR2 SFDVKD. V lost 2 bases, J lost 2 bases, and 10 bases lay in between. The CDR3 sequence: CATSDYQSHTDTQYF. DNA of the CDR3: TGTGCCACCAGTGATTATCAGAGTCACACAGATACGCAGTATTTT.

A word on this clonotype: One base away lies a much larger clone, so this may be a sequencing read error. The chain uses TRBV15 and TRBJ2-7; TRBD2 is a possible D gene (5 bases). The CDR3 is 15 amino acids. The germline V gene has CDR1 LNHNV and CDR2 YYDKDF (reference sequence). CDR3 nucleotide sequence: TGTGCCACCAGCAGAGATGGAGGAGCGGCCTACGAGCTGTACTTC. This translates into CATSRDGGAAYELYF.

V is TRBV20-1 and J is TRBJ2-1; D remains unclear. Germline assignment: CDR1 DFQATT and CDR2 SNEGSKA (reference sequence). This CDR3 comprises 13 residues. Between the trimmed V and J ends, which lost 1 base and 5 bases, there was a span of 9 bases. CDR3 amino acids: CSARGPLDNEQFF. The CDR3 DNA is TGCAGTGCTAGAGGCCCCCTAGACAATGAGCAGTTCTTC.

This clonotype was seen a few times. V and J are TRBV10-2 and TRBJ1-2; D unresolved. V lost 2 bases and J lost 3, with 7 bases in between. Germline lookup yields CDR1 WSHSY and CDR2 SAAADI. CDR3 length: 13 residues. For the CDR3, the DNA is TGCGCCAGCAGTGAGCTGAGGGACTATGGCTACACCTTC. It codes for CASSELRDYGYTF.

This sequence joins TRBV10-3 and TRBJ2-5; a possible D gene is TRBD2 (6 bases). CDR3 length: 14 amino acids. The germline V and J ends were trimmed by 3 bases and 1 base, with 9 bases remaining between them. Germline V CDR1 and CDR2: ENHRY, SYGVKD. The CDR3 reads CAISDGGAQETQYF. CDR3 DNA: TGTGCCATCAGTGATGGAGGGGCCCAAGAGACCCAGTACTTC.

This clonotype was recorded many times. V usage is TRBV4-1 and J usage is TRBJ2-1, with 12 bases aligning to TRBD2. Looked up from germline, CDR1 is MGHRA and CDR2 is YSYEKL. The V and J ends lost 3 bases and 9 bases, in that order; junction bases with no gene match: 6. The CDR3 spans 15 residues. CDR3 region: CASSQASGGAGEQFF. The CDR3 nucleotides are TGCGCCAGCAGCCAGGCTAGCGGGGGGGCCGGTGAGCAGTTCTTC.

This clonotype was counted only a few times. The J gene is TRBJ1-2, the V gene TRBV12-3 or TRBV12-4; D gene uncertain. Trimming left V 7 bases short and J 1 base short, with 10 bases between. The CDR3 has 13 amino acids. The CDR3 here is CASTMNDNYGYTF. The CDR3 nucleotides are TGTGCCAGCACCATGAACGATAACTATGGCTACACCTTC.

This clonotype has more than one count but fewer than ten. The chain joins TRBV27 to TRBJ2-1; 10 nucleotides match TRBD2. Germline CDR1 MNHEY, CDR2 SMNVEV (reference sequence). CDR3 length: 16 residues. V was clipped by 3 bases and J by 6 bases; unmatched bases: 8. This chain's CDR3 is CASSFSGLAQGNEQFF. In nucleotides, the CDR3 is TGTGCCAGCAGTTTCTCGGGACTAGCGCAGGGCAATGAGCAGTTCTTC.

V gene TRBV28 combines with J gene TRBJ2-7; 13 nucleotides line up with TRBD2. The CDR3 is 15 amino acids. The V gene end was trimmed by 3 bases and the J gene end by 3 bases; junction bases not matched to a gene: 2. Germline lookup yields CDR1 MDHEN and CDR2 SYDVKM. Here the CDR3 DNA reads TGTGCCAGCAGTTTGGGACTAGCGGGGATCTACGAGCAGTACTTC. Translated, it gives CASSLGLAGIYEQYF.

In this sample, this clonotype turned up a few times. This sequence joins TRBV28 and TRBJ2-2; 10 positions match TRBD1. Germline V gene data show CDR1 as MDHEN and CDR2 as SYDVKM. Losses at the gene ends were 7 bases for V and 4 bases for J; bases not matched to a gene: 9. The CDR3 consists of 16 residues. The CDR3 sequence: CASTLRDRGFTGELFF. In DNA, the CDR3 is TGTGCCAGCACCCTCCGGGACAGGGGCTTCACCGGGGAGCTGTTTTTT.

This clonotype has ten or more counts. The gene calls are TRBV7-8 and TRBJ2-1; D not certain. This CDR3 has 14 amino acids. V was shortened by 3 bases and J by 0 bases, with 6 bases between the two germline ends. Germline loops: CDR1 SGHVS, CDR2 FQNEAQ. In nucleotides, the CDR3 is TGTGCCAGCAGCTTCCGGAGCTCCTACAATGAGCAGTTCTTC. It codes for CASSFRSSYNEQFF.

This clonotype appeared a few times. The chain is built from TRBV7-8 and TRBJ2-7; D is uncertain. Deletions cut 5 bases from V and 3 bases from J, with 11 bases between. The CDR3 is made up of 13 amino acids. Germline assignment: CDR1 SGHVS and CDR2 FQNEAQ. CDR3 sequence reads: CASSPPSGYEQYF. The CDR3 DNA follows: TGTGCCAGCAGCCCCCCTTCAGGCTACGAGCAGTACTTC. Supplemented by reference TRBV7-8 and TRBJ2-7, the full variable domain reads GAGVSQSPRYKVAKRGQDVALRCDPISGHVSLFWYQQALGQGPEFLTYFQNEAQLDKSGLPSDRFFAERPEGSVSTLKIQRTQQEDSAVYLCASSPPSGYEQYFGPGTRLTVT.

This clonotype was seen only a few times. This chain connects TRBV11-2 to TRBJ2-7; TRBD1 or TRBD2 may be the D gene (6 bases each). Germline assignment: CDR1 SGHAT and CDR2 FQNNGV. The CDR3 has 14 amino acids. Trimming stripped 7 bases from V and 3 bases from J, with 16 bases between. CDR3 sequence: CASTIGGSGYEQYV. CDR3 in DNA: TGTGCCAGCACCATAGGGGGTAGCGGCTACGAGCAGTACGTC.

This clonotype was counted a few times. This chain links TRBV28 with TRBJ2-1; 8 bases align to TRBD1. The V and J ends lost 5 bases and 3 bases, in that order; junction bases with no gene match: 12. CDR1 MDHEN and CDR2 SYDVKM come from the germline V gene. The CDR3 extends over 17 amino acids. CDR3 sequence: CASSLHQGALLYNEQFF. The CDR3 region has the DNA TGTGCCAGCAGTCTACATCAGGGGGCTCTCCTCTACAATGAGCAGTTCTTC.

This clonotype was observed a few times. The V and J genes are TRBV9 and TRBJ1-2; TRBD1 agrees at 9 bases. This CDR3 comprises 14 residues. The germline gives CDR1 SGDLS, CDR2 YYNGEE. J lost 4 bases, V lost 4 bases, and 5 bases had no gene match. This CDR3 is CASSPGDRVYGYTF. The CDR3 region has the DNA TGTGCCAGCAGCCCTGGGGACAGGGTCTATGGCTACACCTTC.

This clonotype was observed at least ten times. The V gene is TRBV20-1, the J gene TRBJ2-7; 12 bases map to TRBD2. After removal of 1 base from V and 6 bases from J, the junction contained 7 bases not matched to a gene. CDR3 length equals 15 residues. Germline V gene lookup returns CDR1 DFQATT and CDR2 SNEGSKA (reference sequence). The CDR3 DNA reads TGCAGTGCTAGAGGACTAGCGGGGGCCGGGTCCGAGCAGTACGTC. Residues: CSARGLAGAGSEQYV.